Following are 11 T cell receptor beta chains from one sample sequenced in a study of cytomegalovirus exposure and HLA in healthy donors. A multiplex PCR was run with 60 Vbeta primers and 13 Jbeta primers. The repertoire was sequenced with immunoSEQ multiplex PCR; TCRdb's copy has only in-frame clones and lacks some. The repertoire consists of about 250,000 clones, with under 80% occurring once and the leading ten covering under 3%. Sequencing used PBMCs. Receptor source: a female donor in good health and CMV-seronegative.

Note on this clone: The identical CDR3 is also encoded by other nucleotide sequences in the sample. The rearrangement links TRBV19 to TRBJ1-4, with D possibly TRBD1 on 6 matching bases. Germline V gene sequence: CDR1 LNHDA, CDR2 SQIVND (reference sequence). This CDR3 is 14 amino acids long. Trimming cost V 3 bases and J 6 bases, with 11 bases left between them. CDR3 sequence (DNA): TGTGCCAGTAGTATCAGAGGGGGGGATGAAAAACTGTTTTTT. It encodes CASSIRGGDEKLFF.

The rearrangement uses TRBV9 and TRBJ1-4; 8 bases are shared with TRBD1. This CDR3 comprises 16 residues. The J segment lost 8 bases and the V segment lost 4 bases, leaving 13 bases of the junction unmatched. The germline CDR1 and CDR2 sequences are SGDLS and YYNGEE. In DNA form, the CDR3 reads TGTGCCAGCAGCTCCCAAGCCGGACAGGGATTCGAAAAACTGTTTTTT. It yields the protein CASSSQAGQGFEKLFF.

The chain joins TRBV2 to TRBJ2-1, with 10 bases identical to TRBD2. CDR1 is SNHLY and CDR2 is FYNNEI in the germline V gene. The junction had 15 bases not matched to a gene; V was cut back by 5 bases and J by 8 bases. This CDR3 region has 17 residues. The CDR3 loop is CASSPRVLAGVKDEQFF. CDR3 sequence (DNA): TGTGCCAGCAGTCCCAGGGTCCTAGCGGGAGTTAAAGATGAGCAGTTCTTC. Together with reference TRBV2 and TRBJ2-1, the CDR3 gives the full variable domain: EPEVTQTPSHQVTQMGQEVILRCVPISNHLYFYWYRQILGQKVEFLVSFYNNEISEKSEIFDDQFSVERPDGSNFTLKIRSTKLEDSAMYFCASSPRVLAGVKDEQFFGPGTRLTVL.

V usage is TRBV30 and J usage is TRBJ2-4; no reliable D call. There are 11 residues in the CDR3. Per the germline V gene, CDR1 is GTSNPN and CDR2 is SVGIG (reference sequence). V was trimmed by 4 bases and J by 5 bases, leaving 6 bases between them. For the CDR3, the DNA is TGTGCCTGGAACCAGGAAAACATTCAGTACTTC. Translating it yields CAWNQENIQYF.

The chain has TRBV2 and TRBJ1-2; a weak D match, TRBD1 (5 bases). CDR3 length: 12 amino acids. Trimming cost V 3 bases and J 8 bases, with 10 bases left between them. CDR1 SNHLY and CDR2 FYNNEI come from the germline V gene. This chain's CDR3 is CASSDRDEGYTF. The CDR3 nucleotides are TGTGCCAGCAGTGACAGGGATGAAGGCTACACCTTC.

This clone turned up a few times. The chain has TRBV4-1 and TRBJ2-7; D possibly corresponds to TRBD2 (6 bases). Trimming shortened V by 5 bases and J by 0 bases, and 14 bases separated the two germline ends. This CDR3 is 15 amino acids long. CDR1 MGHRA and CDR2 YSYEKL come from the germline V gene. CDR3 loop: CASSSTGGYSYEQYF. Written as DNA, the CDR3 is TGCGCCAGCAGCTCAACAGGAGGGTACTCCTACGAGCAGTACTTC.

This clone was counted only a few times. The chain carries TRBV2 and TRBJ1-2; the D gene is possibly TRBD1 (5 bases). Germline CDR1 and CDR2: SNHLY and FYNNEI. V was pared by 1 base and J by 4 bases, with 10 bases between. The CDR3 sequence is 14 residues long. CDR3 in amino acids: CASSEEGQVYGYTF. The CDR3 DNA reads as TGTGCCAGCAGTGAAGAGGGGCAGGTCTATGGCTACACCTTC.

The rearrangement uses TRBV7-2 and TRBJ2-7; D uncertain. The V gene's germline CDR1 is SGHTA and CDR2 FQGNSA. CDR3 length equals 16 residues. V shed 0 bases and J shed 3 bases, with 15 bases lying between them. As DNA, the CDR3 is TGTGCCAGCAGCTTAGCACAGAACATCCCGTTCTACGAGCAGTACTTC. Protein sequence: CASSLAQNIPFYEQYF.

CDR3 sequence reads: CASSGTGPQHF. The CDR3 DNA reads as TGTGCCAGCAGTGGGACAGGGCCCCAGCATTTT. The chain is built from TRBV2 and TRBJ1-5; 7 bases line up with TRBD1. Germline loops: CDR1 SNHLY, CDR2 FYNNEI. The CDR3 sequence is 11 residues long. The ends lost 4 bases at V and 9 bases at J; junction bases unmatched: 0.

This clone was detected a few times. CDR3 DNA sequence: TGTGCCAGCAGCTTAAGTAGGGGGGGTATCACTGAAGCTTTCTTT. Its protein product is CASSLSRGGITEAFF. The gene calls are TRBV7-9 and TRBJ1-1, with D maybe TRBD1 (6 bases). Germline CDR1 reads SEHNR; CDR2 reads FQNEAQ (reference sequence). The CDR3 consists of 15 residues. V lost 2 bases, J lost 4 bases, and 14 bases lay in between.

The chain is built from TRBV5-6 and TRBJ2-7; 8 bases match TRBD1. Per the germline V gene, CDR1 is SGHDT and CDR2 is YYEEEE. This CDR3 is built from 13 residues. Trimming removed 4 bases from V and 7 bases from J; junction bases left unmatched: 7. CDR3 sequence (DNA): TGTGCCAGCAGCGTGACAGGGGCCAAGGAGCAGTACTTC. Residues: CASSVTGAKEQYF.